Detailed here is one TCR beta chain. The antigen it binds to is not known. Base qualities were left out, and no much larger clone turns up one base away. Patients with autoimmune disease history or receiving systemic immunosuppression were excluded from the trial. Peripheral blood for TCR sequencing was collected from all dose cohorts at baseline, on cycle 4 day 1, and on cycle 7 day 1. The samples were drawn from a first-in-human, open-label, multicenter phase I dose-escalation trial of ivuxolimab. Adults with locally advanced or metastatic head and neck squamous cell, hepatocellular, melanoma or renal cell carcinoma were enrolled in the trial. CD4+ and CD8+ T cells were sorted separately from peripheral blood before TCR sequencing. The source of the sample is a study of OX40 agonist ivuxolimab in advanced cancers. Context from the whole study: Ivuxolimab, which targeted the costimulatory receptor OX40 (CD134), was an agonistic, fully human IgG2 monoclonal antibody. Partial responses occurred in three dose-escalation patients: two with cutaneous melanoma and one with hepatocellular carcinoma. The point of sequencing TCRbeta in the periphery was to test whether ivuxolimab changed TCR sequence diversity and drove clonal T-cell expansion. Intravenous ivuxolimab was administered to patients every 2 weeks at six dose levels: 0.01, 0.1, 0.3, 1.5, 3 and 10 mg/kg. The paper reports the monotherapy dose-escalation portion (N of about 54 patients) of the phase I ivuxolimab trial. Patients were allowed to have had prior anti-PD-1, anti-PD-L1 or anti-CTLA-4 therapy, and around 41% of the dose-escalation patients had previously received checkpoint inhibitors. The dose-escalation cohort was 82.7% male with a mean age of around 62 years, ranging from about 20 to 80. Among the approximately 54 dose-escalation patients, roughly 20 had hepatocellular carcinoma, 15 or so melanoma, 9 renal cell carcinoma and 9 head and neck cancer.

For sequencing of the TCRbeta CDR3 region, genomic DNA was extracted from the sorted cells. The immunoSEQ Assay was used to sequence the TCRbeta CDR3 regions. TCRdb holds this immuneACCESS table with in-frame rearrangements only. Some clones are missing; in checked studies, unresolved V genes explain under half, and the rest has no known cause. A total of 75,000 to 95,000 clones appear in this sample, more than 80% of them only once. About 9.1% of the sample rests with the top ten. Here is what the overall study found, with its caveats: After ivuxolimab, expanded clones were on average more numerous among CD8+ T cells than among CD4+ T cells. At doses of 0.1 to 3.0 mg/kg, clonal expansion of both CD4+ and CD8+ blood T cells was observed from baseline to week 6. Which antigens the clonally expanded peripheral T cells were specific for was not determined. Low levels of normalized T-cell clonal expansion were also seen in some nonresponding patients. Partial responders in the 0.1-3.0 mg/kg groups had among the lowest normalized peripheral clonal expansion, especially among CD8+ T cells.

This TCR came from an adult with an advanced solid tumor such as melanoma, head and neck, liver or kidney cancer. Sequencing was performed on CD4+ or CD8+ T cells sorted from blood, taken in a trial of the OX40 agonist ivuxolimab.

CDR3 loop: CATSRGLGDTLHGYTF. DNA sequence: TGTGCCACCAGCAGAGGGTTGGGTGACACCCTTCACGGCTACACCTTC. The rearranged chain carries TRBV15 and TRBJ1-2, with no confidently assigned D gene. Its CDR3 holds 16 amino acids, cysteine through phenylalanine. CDR3 DNA only is kept here, 48 bases in frame from base 1. At the junction V is shortened by 1 base and J by 8 bases, with 20 bases in between. The germline V gene (reference sequence) provides CDR1 LNHNV and CDR2 YYDKDF.